This entry describes one TCR beta chain. The data belong to a study of T-cell memory formation after mild COVID-19. Study details: There were largely donor-specific TCR clusters.

This CDR3 has 14 amino acids. CDR1 SGHTA and CDR2 FQGNSA come from the germline V gene. The V and J ends lost 5 bases and 7 bases, in that order; junction bases with no gene match: 7. TCRdb called the 5' RACE reads again in MiXCR, with one record for every CDR3 protein. The top ten hold about 8.7% of the sample, which has around 400,000 distinct CDR3 sequences, about 24% seen once. The TCR sequence derives from an adult woman who had mild COVID-19 (a few samples of this study predate the infection). Cell type and time point are not known. The sample comprised PBMCs or a T cell subset sorted from them (not recorded which). This rearrangement joins TRBV7-2 to TRBJ2-1; 8 bases are a match to TRBD1. The CDR3 protein is CASSIQGARNEQFF. In DNA, the CDR3 is TGTGCCAGCAGCATCCAGGGGGCAAGGAATGAGCAGTTCTTC. The full variable domain, with the rest looked up from reference TRBV7-2 and TRBJ2-1, is GAGVSQSPSNKVTEKGKDVELRCDPISGHTALYWYRQSLGQGLEFLIYFQGNSAPDKSGLPSDRFSAERTGGSVSTLTIQRTQQEDSAVYLCASSIQGARNEQFFGPGTRLTVL.